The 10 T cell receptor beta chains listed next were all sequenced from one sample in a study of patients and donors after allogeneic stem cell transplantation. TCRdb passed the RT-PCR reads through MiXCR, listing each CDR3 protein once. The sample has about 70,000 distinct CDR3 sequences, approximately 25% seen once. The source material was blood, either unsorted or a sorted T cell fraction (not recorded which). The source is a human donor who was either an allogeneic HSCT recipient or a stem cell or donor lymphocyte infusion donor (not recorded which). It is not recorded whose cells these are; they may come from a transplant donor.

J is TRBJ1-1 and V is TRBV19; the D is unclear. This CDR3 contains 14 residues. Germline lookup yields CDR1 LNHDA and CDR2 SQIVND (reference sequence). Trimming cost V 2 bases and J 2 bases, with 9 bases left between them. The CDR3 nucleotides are TGTGCCAGTAGTATACCCGTCTTCAACACTGAAGCTTTCTTT. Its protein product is CASSIPVFNTEAFF.

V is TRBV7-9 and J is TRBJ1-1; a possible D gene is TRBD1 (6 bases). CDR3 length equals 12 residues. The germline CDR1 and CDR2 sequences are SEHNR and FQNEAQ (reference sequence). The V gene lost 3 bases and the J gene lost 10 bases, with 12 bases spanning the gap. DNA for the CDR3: TGTGCCAGCAGCTTTGGGGGGGCTGGAGCTTTCTTT. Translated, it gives CASSFGGAGAFF.

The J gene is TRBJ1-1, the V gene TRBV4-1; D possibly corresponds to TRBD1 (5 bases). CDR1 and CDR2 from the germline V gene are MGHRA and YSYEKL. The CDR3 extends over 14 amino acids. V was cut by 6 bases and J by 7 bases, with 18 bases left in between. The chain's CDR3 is CASSGRDPRGEAFF. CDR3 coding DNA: TGCGCCAGCAGTGGCCGGGACCCTAGGGGTGAAGCTTTCTTT.

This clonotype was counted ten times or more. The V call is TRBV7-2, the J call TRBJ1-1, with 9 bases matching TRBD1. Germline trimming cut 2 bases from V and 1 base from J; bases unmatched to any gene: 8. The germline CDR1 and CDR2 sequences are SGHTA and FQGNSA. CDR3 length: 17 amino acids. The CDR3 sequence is CASSLIWGTGTNTEAFF. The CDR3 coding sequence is TGTGCCAGCAGCTTAATTTGGGGGACAGGGACGAACACTGAAGCTTTCTTT.

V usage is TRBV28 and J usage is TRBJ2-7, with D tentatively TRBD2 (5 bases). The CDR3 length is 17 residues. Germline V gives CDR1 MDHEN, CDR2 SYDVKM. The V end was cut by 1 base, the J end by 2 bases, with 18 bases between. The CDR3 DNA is TGTGCCAGCAGTTTATATCGCCGGGGATTAAGGACCTACGAGCAGTACTTC. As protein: CASSLYRRGLRTYEQYF.

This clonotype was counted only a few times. The CDR3 here is CASSPFDGTYEQYF. CDR3 DNA sequence: TGCGCCAGCTCCCCATTCGACGGCACCTACGAGCAGTACTTC. The chain has TRBV5-1 and TRBJ2-7; D is ambiguous. Trimming cost V 7 bases and J 2 bases, with 16 bases left between them. Germline-derived CDR1 and CDR2 are SGHRS and YFSETQ. The CDR3 is made up of 14 amino acids.

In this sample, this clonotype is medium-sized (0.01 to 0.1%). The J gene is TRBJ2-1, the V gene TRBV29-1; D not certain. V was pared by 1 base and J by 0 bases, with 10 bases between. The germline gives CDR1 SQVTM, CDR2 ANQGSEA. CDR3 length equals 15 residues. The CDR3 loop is CSVEVWASSYNEQFF. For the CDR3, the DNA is TGCAGCGTTGAAGTATGGGCGAGCTCCTACAATGAGCAGTTCTTC.

The CDR3 nucleotides are TGTGCCAGCAGCGTAGGGTCGAACAGAAACTACGAGCAGTACTTC. Translated: CASSVGSNRNYEQYF. V gene TRBV9 combines with J gene TRBJ2-7; D ambiguous. The CDR3 extends over 15 amino acids. Per germline, CDR1 SGDLS and CDR2 YYNGEE. V was shortened by 0 bases and J by 3 bases, with 13 bases between the two germline ends.

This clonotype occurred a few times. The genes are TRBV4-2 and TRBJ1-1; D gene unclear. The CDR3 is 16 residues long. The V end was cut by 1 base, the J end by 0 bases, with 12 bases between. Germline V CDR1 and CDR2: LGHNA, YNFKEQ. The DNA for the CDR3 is TGTGCCAGCAGCCAAGTTTTCCGGGAACTGAACACTGAAGCTTTCTTT. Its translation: CASSQVFRELNTEAFF.

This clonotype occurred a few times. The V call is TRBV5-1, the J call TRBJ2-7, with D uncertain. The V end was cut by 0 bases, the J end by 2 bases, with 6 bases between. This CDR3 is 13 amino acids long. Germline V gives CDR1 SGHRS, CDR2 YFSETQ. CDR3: CASSLGGTYEQYF. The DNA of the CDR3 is TGCGCCAGCAGCTTGGGTGGGACCTACGAGCAGTACTTC.